Listed below are T cell receptor beta chains from one sample, sequenced in a study of beta chain features in type 1 diabetes. TCRdb's table, derived via immunoSEQ multiplex PCR, lists solely in-frame clones and lacks some. The sample has fewer than 350,000 clones; 7% to 9% are singletons. Material: central memory CD4+ T cells from blood. The receptors stem from a young woman in good health. Each CDR3 is given with its conserved first and last residue. Each record gives: D gene, clone size, J gene, V gene, CDR3 DNA, CDR3 protein. A D gene is named only where the DNA matches it firmly. The size entry is marked missing in some rows and otherwise reads once, few, many or a size class.

- | - | TRBJ1-2 | TRBV9 | TGTGCCAGCAGCGTAGAGTCCCCGGGGGGAAGAGGCTACACCTTC | CASSVESPGGRGYTF
TRBD2 | few | TRBJ2-7 | TRBV9 | TGTGCCAGCAGCGTGACCGCGGGAGGCGAGCAGTACTTC | CASSVTAGGEQYF
TRBD2 | - | TRBJ2-2 | TRBV7-7 | TGTGCCAGCAGCTCCTTAGCGGGGGAGCTTGGCACCGGGGAGCTGTTTTTT | CASSSLAGELGTGELFF
- | - | TRBJ2-1 | TRBV6-1 | TGTGCCAGCACCCAAAGGGGGAGCTCCTACAATGAGCAGTTCTTC | CASTQRGSSYNEQFF
- | - | TRBJ2-3 | TRBV9 | TGTGCCAGCAACCCTAGCCGACACACAGATACGCAGTATTTT | CASNPSRHTDTQYF
- | - | TRBJ2-3 | TRBV5-4 | TGTGCCAGCAGCTTGTTTCAGGGTTACACGCAGTATTTT | CASSLFQGYTQYF
- | - | TRBJ2-1 | TRBV5-4 | TGTGCCAGCACCAAGTTCGGGGATCCGGTTAATGAGCAGTTCTTC | CASTKFGDPVNEQFF
- | - | TRBJ2-1 | TRBV27 | TGTGCCAGCAGTATGTTAATGAACTCCTACAATGAGCAGTTCTTC | CASSMLMNSYNEQFF
- | many | TRBJ2-6 | TRBV2 | TGTGCCAGCAGTTCTCGGGAGACCCAGACCAACGTCCTGACTTTC | CASSSRETQTNVLTF
- | few | TRBJ2-1 | TRBV19 | TGTGCCAGTAGTATTCGCAGGCCCGGATACAATGAGCAGTTCTTC | CASSIRRPGYNEQFF
TRBD1 | once | TRBJ1-2 | TRBV30 | TGTGCCTGGAGTCGGCAACAGGGGGGCTACACCTTC | CAWSRQQGGYTF
- | few | TRBJ2-6 | TRBV5-1 | TGCGCCAGCAGCTCCACAGCCGTTAGCTCTGGGGCCAACGTCCTGACTTTC | CASSSTAVSSGANVLTF
- | - | TRBJ2-2 | TRBV29-1 | TGCAGCGTTGAGACCGCGAACACCGGGGAGCTGTTTTTT | CSVETANTGELFF
- | - | TRBJ1-1 | TRBV29-1 | TGCAGCGTTATTGGTATGAACACTGAAGCTTTCTTT | CSVIGMNTEAFF
- | - | TRBJ1-2 | TRBV5-4 | TGTGCCAGCAGCCAAGATGGTTCTCTTCCTCTCGGCTACACCTTC | CASSQDGSLPLGYTF
- | - | TRBJ2-3 | TRBV4-2 | TGTGCCAGCAGCCTCCGGACTACCACAGATACGCAGTATTTT | CASSLRTTTDTQYF
- | - | TRBJ2-3 | TRBV29-1 | TGCAGCGGGACACCTAGCACAGATACGCAGTATTTT | CSGTPSTDTQYF
- | - | TRBJ2-3 | TRBV28 | TGTGCCAGCAGTTCCCAGACCATAGATACGCAGTATTTT | CASSSQTIDTQYF
- | - | TRBJ2-2 | TRBV5-4 | TGTGCCAGCAGCTTGACAGGGTCGAACACCGGGGAGCTGTTTTTT | CASSLTGSNTGELFF
- | - | TRBJ1-1 | TRBV11-3 | TGTGCCAGCAGCTTGCCTATTGGGGTGAACACTGAAGCTTTCTTT | CASSLPIGVNTEAFF
- | - | TRBJ2-5 | TRBV5-1 | TGCGCCAGCAGCTTATTTGGGAGTCGGGAGACCCAGTACTTC | CASSLFGSRETQYF
TRBD2 | - | TRBJ2-7 | TRBV4-3 | TGCGCCAGCAGCCAGTCTAGCGGGAGTGGTGAGCAGTACTTC | CASSQSSGSGEQYF
TRBD2 | few | TRBJ2-2 | TRBV7-2 | TGTGCCAGCAGCTTAGGGGGCGGGAGAAAGAACACCGGGGAGCTGTTTTTT | CASSLGGGRKNTGELFF
- | - | TRBJ2-3 | TRBV18 | TGTGCCAGCTCACCGGGACTCGGCACAGATACGCAGTATTTT | CASSPGLGTDTQYF